This T cell receptor (beta chain) was profiled in a study of cytomegalovirus exposure and HLA in healthy donors. Some clones are missing from TCRdb's copy, which holds only in-frame ones; the method was immunoSEQ multiplex PCR. Of a few hundred thousand clones listed, 90% are singletons. Comment on this clone: The antigen remains unidentified.

Overall study findings and caveats: CMV antigen specificity of a few CMV-associated chains was confirmed in vitro. One later analysis, an examination of the roughly 130 validation repertoires, found that first-cohort TCR clusters tended to co-occur in them.

This CDR3 has 16 amino acids. Germline CDR1 MGHRA, CDR2 YSYEKL. V dropped 1 base and J dropped 7; count of bases not matched to a gene: 6. Sequencing input: PBMCs. The sequence came from a woman aged 18-29 years in good health and CMV-seronegative. The V call is TRBV4-1, the J call TRBJ2-1, with 11 bases identical to TRBD2. The CDR3 sequence: CASSQVAGGALNEQFF. DNA for the CDR3: TGCGCCAGCAGCCAAGTAGCGGGGGGGGCATTAAATGAGCAGTTCTTC.